A selection of T cell receptor beta chains follows, all from one sample in a study of long-term antiretroviral therapy in people with HIV. Libraries were prepared by immunoSEQ multiplex PCR; TCRdb keeps only in-frame clonotypes and omits some of them. Among just over 35,000 clones, around 94% were seen once, and the ten largest hold 3.6%. The sample here was unsorted PBMCs, taken 4.1 years after starting antiretroviral therapy. Receptors originate from a woman aged 50 to 65 with HIV. Both conserved end residues are part of each CDR3. The order of the fields is J gene, V gene, clone size, D gene, CDR3 protein, CDR3 DNA. The D gene is left open where the match is weak. Only part of the rows carry a size: once, few, many, or a class if the clone is expanded.

>TRBJ1-1|TRBV7-9|once|.
CASSWTTTNTEAFF
TGTGCCAGCAGCTGGACGACTACAAACACTGAAGCTTTCTTT
>TRBJ2-3|TRBV5-6|.|.
CASSVFQATQYF
TGTGCCAGCAGCGTCTTCCAGGCCACGCAGTATTTT
>TRBJ1-5|TRBV2|.|.
CASSERGGEGNQPQHF
TGTGCCAGCAGTGAAAGGGGGGGCGAAGGCAATCAGCCCCAGCATTTT
>TRBJ1-5|TRBV7-2|.|TRBD1
CASSAHRGSNQPQHF
TGTGCCAGCAGCGCCCACAGGGGCAGCAATCAGCCCCAGCATTTT
>TRBJ1-2|TRBV7-2|.|.
CASSPGYGYTF
TGTGCCAGCAGCCCAGGGTACGGCTACACCTTC
>TRBJ2-1|TRBV2|.|TRBD2
CASSEGIAGGNEQFF
TGTGCCAGCAGTGAAGGGATAGCGGGGGGTAATGAGCAGTTCTTC
>TRBJ2-1|TRBV2|.|TRBD1
CASRGGEYNEQFF
TGTGCCAGCAGAGGGGGCGAGTACAATGAGCAGTTCTTC
>TRBJ1-5|TRBV5-6|.|.
CASSLMGGNQPQHF
TGTGCCAGCAGCTTGATGGGGGGAAATCAGCCCCAGCATTTT
>TRBJ1-3|TRBV5-4|few|.
CASSSSGNSGNTIYF
TGTGCCAGCAGCTCTTCAGGGAACTCTGGAAACACCATATATTTT
>TRBJ2-7|TRBV5-3|.|.
CARSWYEQYF
TGTGCCAGAAGCTGGTACGAGCAGTACTTC
>TRBJ2-3|TRBV4-3|once|TRBD2
CASSQGLAALSTDTQYF
TGCGCCAGCAGCCAAGGGCTAGCGGCGTTAAGCACAGATACGCAGTATTTT
>TRBJ1-5|TRBV4-3|.|.
CASSRGNNQPQHF
TGCGCCAGCAGCCGGGGTAATAATCAGCCCCAGCATTTT
>TRBJ2-1|TRBV9|.|TRBD1
CASSPATGGRYNEQFF
TGTGCCAGCAGCCCAGCCACAGGGGGCAGGTACAATGAGCAGTTCTTC
>TRBJ2-3|TRBV9|.|.
CASSVGPDTQYF
TGTGCCAGCAGCGTAGGCCCAGATACGCAGTATTTT
>TRBJ2-5|TRBV5-1|.|TRBD1
CASSPGQGGFAETQYF
TGCGCCAGCAGCCCGGGACAGGGGGGCTTCGCGGAGACCCAGTACTTC
>TRBJ1-1|TRBV30|once|TRBD1
CAWSVGSGQGKTFF
TGTGCCTGGAGTGTAGGTTCCGGACAGGGGAAAACTTTCTTT
>TRBJ1-3|TRBV11-2|.|.
CASSSQGNTIYF
TGTGCCAGCAGCTCCCAGGGAAACACCATATATTTT
>TRBJ2-1|TRBV11-3|.|.
CASSLNSYNEQFF
TGTGCCAGCAGCTTAAATAGCTACAATGAGCAGTTCTTC
>TRBJ2-5|TRBV10-2|.|TRBD2
CASSENSGGQETQYF
TGCGCCAGCAGTGAGAATAGCGGGGGTCAAGAGACCCAGTACTTC
>TRBJ1-2|TRBV27|once|.
CASSSLTNYGYTF
TGTGCCAGCAGTTCCCTCACCAACTATGGCTACACCTTC